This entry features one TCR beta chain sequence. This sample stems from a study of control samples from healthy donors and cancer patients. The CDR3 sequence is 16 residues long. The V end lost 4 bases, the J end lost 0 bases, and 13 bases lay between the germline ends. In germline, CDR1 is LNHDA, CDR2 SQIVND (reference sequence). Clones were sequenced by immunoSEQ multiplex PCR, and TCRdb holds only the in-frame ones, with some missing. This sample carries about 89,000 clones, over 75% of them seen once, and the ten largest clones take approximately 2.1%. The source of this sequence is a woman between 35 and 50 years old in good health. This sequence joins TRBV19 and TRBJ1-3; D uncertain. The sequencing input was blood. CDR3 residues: CASSTPPVFSGNTIYF. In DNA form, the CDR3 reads TGTGCCAGTAGTACCCCGCCTGTTTTCTCTGGAAACACCATATATTTT.